The 21 T cell receptor beta chains below were found in one sample sequenced in a study of patients and donors after allogeneic stem cell transplantation. TCRdb processed the RT-PCR reads anew with MiXCR; each CDR3 protein has one entry. The sample includes 800,000 to 1,000,000 distinct CDR3 sequences, roughly 18% of them seen just once. Sequenced material: blood, either unsorted or a sorted T cell fraction (not recorded which). The receptors were sampled from a human donor who was either an allogeneic HSCT recipient or a stem cell or donor lymphocyte infusion donor (not recorded which). It is not recorded whose cells these are; they may come from a transplant donor.

The chain links TRBV7-2 to TRBJ2-1; 7 bases fit TRBD2. Trimming removed 2 bases from V and 2 bases from J; junction bases left unmatched: 6. This CDR3 is 16 amino acids long. Germline CDR1 SGHTA, CDR2 FQGNSA. This CDR3 reads CASSLYREDPYNEQFF. The CDR3 bases are TGTGCCAGCAGCTTATATCGGGAGGACCCCTACAATGAGCAGTTCTTC.

The chain uses TRBV12-3 or TRBV12-4 and TRBJ1-5; D remains ambiguous. V lost 2 bases and J lost 5, with 16 bases in between. The CDR3 has 16 amino acids. The CDR3 DNA is TGTGCCAGCAGTTTACACGGCAGAAGCATCTATCAGCCCCAGCATTTT. It yields the protein CASSLHGRSIYQPQHF.

This rearrangement joins TRBV24-1 to TRBJ2-2; weak D call: TRBD2 (5 bases). This CDR3 spans 15 amino acids. Germline CDR1 KGHDR, CDR2 SFDVKD. Trimming pared 4 bases from V and 6 bases from J, leaving 14 bases between. The CDR3 loop reads CATSDSDLTSGELFF. Here the CDR3 DNA reads TGTGCCACCAGTGACTCGGACTTGACCTCCGGGGAGCTGTTTTTT.

The sample holds many counts of this clonotype. The rearrangement joins TRBV12-3 or TRBV12-4 to TRBJ2-1; D is uncertain. The CDR3 sequence is 15 residues long. The ends were cut back, 3 bases at V and 6 bases at J, with 15 bases in the middle. This chain's CDR3 is CASSFSTRVFNEQFF. As DNA, the CDR3 is TGTGCCAGCAGTTTTTCTACACGAGTATTCAATGAGCAGTTCTTC.

The chain employs TRBV9 and TRBJ2-7; TRBD1 aligns across 8 bases. CDR3 length equals 14 residues. In germline, CDR1 is SGDLS, CDR2 YYNGEE. With 4 bases clipped from V and 5 bases from J, the junction kept 8 bases outside the gene matches. CDR3 DNA: TGTGCCAGCAGCCCAACGACAGGGGAACACGAGCAGTACTTC. It yields the protein CASSPTTGEHEQYF. The complete variable domain, with remaining parts taken from reference TRBV9 and TRBJ2-7, reads DSGVTQTPKHLITATGQRVTLRCSPRSGDLSVYWYQQSLDQGLQFLIQYYNGEERAKGNILERFSAQQFPDLHSELNLSSLELGDSALYFCASSPTTGEHEQYFGPGTRLTVT.

The gene calls are TRBV11-2 and TRBJ1-2, with 12 bases that match TRBD1. CDR3 size: 17 residues. Germline V gives CDR1 SGHAT, CDR2 FQNNGV. The V segment lost 5 bases and the J segment 4 bases; nucleotides outside the gene matches: 11. The CDR3 nucleotides read TGTGCCAGCAGCAGACCGGGACAGGGGGCTTTGTCCTATGGCTACACCTTC. Its translation is CASSRPGQGALSYGYTF.

This clonotype has more than one count but fewer than ten. The V gene is TRBV7-8, the J gene TRBJ2-5, with D perhaps given as TRBD1 or TRBD2 (5 bases each). Germline V gene data show CDR1 as SGHVS and CDR2 as FQNEAQ. Between the trimmed V and J ends, which lost 1 base and 5 bases, there was a span of 14 bases. The CDR3 runs to 15 residues. The CDR3 coding sequence is TGTGCCAGCAGCTTAGGGGACCTGTTTGGGGAGACCCAGTACTTC. This encodes CASSLGDLFGETQYF. The variable domain in full, completed from reference TRBV7-8 and TRBJ2-5, reads GAGVSQSPRYKVAKRGQDVALRCDPISGHVSLFWYQQALGQGPEFLTYFQNEAQLDKSGLPSDRFFAERPEGSVSTLKIQRTQQEDSAVYLCASSLGDLFGETQYFGPGTRLLVL.

On this clonotype: One end of the junction is discordant with germline, which a read error may explain. The CDR3: CASSRRPEDTQYF. CDR3 bases: TGTGCTAGCAGCCGCCGACCAGAAGATACGCAGTATTTT. The chain couples TRBV7-7 to TRBJ2-3; D remains ambiguous. Germline values: CDR1 SSHAT, CDR2 FNYEAQ (reference sequence). The length of the CDR3 is 13 residues.

The chain combines TRBV25-1 with TRBJ1-4, with D possibly matching TRBD1 (5 bases). V gave up 1 base and J gave up 5 bases, with 11 bases separating them. The germline gives CDR1 MGHDK, CDR2 SYGVNS. This CDR3 spans 15 amino acids. As DNA, the CDR3 is TGTGCCAGCAGTGAATTTGGGGGAAGGAATGAAAAACTGTTTTTT. The encoded protein is CASSEFGGRNEKLFF. The full variable domain, with the rest looked up from reference TRBV25-1 and TRBJ1-4, is EADIYQTPRYLVIGTGKKITLECSQTMGHDKMYWYQQDPGMELHLIHYSYGVNSTEKGDLSSESTVSRIRTEHFPLTLESARPSHTSQYLCASSEFGGRNEKLFFGSGTQLSVL.

This rearrangement joins TRBV5-5 to TRBJ1-6; 8 positions match TRBD1. The trim removed 3 bases at V and 6 bases at J, leaving 8 bases unmatched. The CDR3 is 16 residues long. Germline V gene lookup returns CDR1 SGHKS and CDR2 YYEKEE (reference sequence). The CDR3 DNA reads as TGTGCCAGCAGCTCCGGGGGACAGGCGTTTAATTCACCCCTCCACTTT. Translated, it gives CASSSGGQAFNSPLHF.

A few counts support this clonotype. This chain connects TRBV5-1 to TRBJ2-5; TRBD1 matches at 9 bases. Germline values: CDR1 SGHRS, CDR2 YFSETQ. The CDR3 contains 17 residues. Unmatched junction bases numbered 18, after V lost 7 bases and J lost 5 bases. For the CDR3, the DNA is TGCGCCAGCCAACCAAGACCGGGACAGGGATTCGGGGAGACCCAGTACTTC. Translating it yields CASQPRPGQGFGETQYF.

CDR3 protein: CATSRDQGGHPDTQYF. Here the CDR3 DNA reads TGTGCCACCAGCAGAGATCAGGGGGGCCACCCAGATACGCAGTATTTT. This chain uses TRBV15 with TRBJ2-3, with a weak D call TRBD1 (7 bases). Trimming removed 0 bases from V and 4 bases from J, with 14 bases in between. This CDR3 is built from 16 residues. Germline V gene data show CDR1 as LNHNV and CDR2 as YYDKDF (reference sequence).

This sequence joins TRBV2 and TRBJ1-2; possibly TRBD1 for D (6 bases). Germline lookup yields CDR1 SNHLY and CDR2 FYNNEI. Between the trimmed V and J ends, which lost 11 bases and 0 bases, there was a span of 16 bases. The CDR3 consists of 14 residues. CDR3 bases: TGTGCCGGGGCGGACAGAAGAGCTAACTATGGCTACACCTTC. This encodes CAGADRRANYGYTF.

V is TRBV4-3 and J is TRBJ2-1; 11 nucleotides agree with TRBD2. V gave up 1 base and J gave up 6 bases; unmatched junction bases: 2. CDR1 LGHNA and CDR2 YSLEER come from the germline V gene. This CDR3 is built from 15 residues. CDR3 in DNA: TGCGCCAGCAGCCAAGTAGCGGGGGGGCTCAATGAGCAGTTCTTC. Translated, it gives CASSQVAGGLNEQFF.

This clonotype has ten or more counts. V usage is TRBV4-1 and J usage is TRBJ2-1, with D possibly TRBD2 on 5 matching bases. V shed 1 base and J shed 2 bases, with 18 bases lying between them. This CDR3 region has 18 residues. Germline V gene lookup returns CDR1 MGHRA and CDR2 YSYEKL. The CDR3 spells CASSQVRELRFPYNEQFF. The CDR3 nucleotides read TGCGCCAGCAGCCAAGTCCGGGAACTGCGCTTTCCCTACAATGAGCAGTTCTTC.

The gene calls are TRBV4-3 and TRBJ1-5; possibly TRBD1 for D (5 bases). Between the trimmed V and J ends, which lost 0 bases and 4 bases, there was a span of 10 bases. This CDR3 contains 15 residues. Germline V gene data show CDR1 as LGHNA and CDR2 as YSLEER. CDR3 nucleotides: TGCGCCAGCAGCCAAGAAATCGGGGGGAATCAGCCCCAGCATTTT. This translates into CASSQEIGGNQPQHF.

This clonotype appeared a single time. This rearrangement joins TRBV24-1 to TRBJ2-5; D may match TRBD1 or TRBD2 (7 bases each). This CDR3 comprises 17 residues. Trimming shortened V by 1 base and J by 0 bases, and 14 bases separated the two germline ends. Germline V gives CDR1 KGHDR, CDR2 SFDVKD. DNA of the CDR3: TGTGCCACCAGTGATTTTGCAGGGGGGGGCCACCAAGAGACCCAGTACTTC. Its protein product is CATSDFAGGGHQETQYF.

This clonotype has ten or more counts. This rearrangement joins TRBV12-3 or TRBV12-4 to TRBJ1-2, with D tentatively TRBD1 (5 bases). This CDR3 comprises 16 residues. V lost 3 bases to trimming and J lost 0 bases, with 14 bases between them. The CDR3 nucleotides are TGTGCCAGCAGTTTCCGGGACGGAGGGGCTAACTATGGCTACACCTTC. Translating it yields CASSFRDGGANYGYTF.

This chain links TRBV16 with TRBJ2-1; D not certain. Germline-derived CDR1 and CDR2 are KGHSY and FQNENV. V was trimmed by 4 bases and J by 1 base, leaving 14 bases between them. There are 16 residues in the CDR3. The CDR3 region has the DNA TGTGCCAGCAGCCCCTCCGGACGTTGGTCCTACAATGAGCAGTTCTTC. Amino acids: CASSPSGRWSYNEQFF.

Only a few counts were recorded for this clonotype. This chain uses TRBV7-2 with TRBJ1-2, with TRBD1 matching 8 bases. V shed 1 base, J shed 10 bases, and the junction held 11 bases outside the gene matches. Germline-derived CDR1 and CDR2 are SGHTA and FQGNSA. This CDR3 region has 15 residues. The CDR3 is CASSLGDRLRLHYTF. DNA for the CDR3: TGTGCCAGCAGCTTAGGGGACAGGCTCCGGCTACACTACACCTTC.

This clonotype was found a few times. V gene TRBV18 combines with J gene TRBJ1-1; D is unresolved. CDR1 and CDR2 (germline): KGHSH, LQKENI. The CDR3 is 15 amino acids. The V end was cut by 3 bases, the J end by 5 bases, with 16 bases between. The CDR3 sequence is CASSPQAGRGTEAFF. In nucleotides, the CDR3 is TGTGCCAGCTCACCTCAGGCTGGACGGGGAACTGAAGCTTTCTTT.